Following are 18 T cell receptor beta chains from one sample sequenced in a study of T-cell reconstitution after alpha-beta-depleted transplantation in children. Molecular barcoding with unique molecular identifiers was used for the TCRbeta library. One entry per CDR3 protein, called by TCRdb with MiXCR from the PCR reads. The sample yields approximately 230,000 distinct CDR3 sequences, about 24% seen once. The source was PBMCs, mostly from graft donor cells, collected 360 days after TCRalphabeta/CD19-depleted stem cell transplant. Source of these receptors: a female patient aged 2-9 years who had a stem cell transplant for congenital amegakaryocytic thrombocytopenia, so the T cells may come from the graft donor.

The rearrangement uses TRBV15 and TRBJ2-7, with D possibly being TRBD2 (6 bases). Germline CDR1 is LNHNV and CDR2 is YYDKDF (reference sequence). Trimming shortened V by 3 bases and J by 4 bases, and 10 bases separated the two germline ends. This CDR3 is built from 13 residues. This chain's CDR3 is CATSSGTRYEQYF. In nucleotides, the CDR3 is TGTGCCACCAGCAGTGGGACTCGGTACGAGCAGTACTTC.

This clonotype was recorded a few times. One end of the junction is discordant with germline, which a read error may explain. V gene TRBV6-2 or TRBV6-3 combines with J gene TRBJ2-7; no firm D call. In germline, CDR1 is MNHEY, CDR2 SVGEGT. There are 12 residues in the CDR3. The CDR3 coding sequence is TGTGCCAGCAGTTACTCCTCCCACGAGCAGTACTTC. This codes for CASSYSSHEQYF.

This chain links TRBV28 with TRBJ2-7, with TRBD2 matching over 7 bases. The CDR3 sequence is 14 residues long. Germline assignment: CDR1 MDHEN and CDR2 SYDVKM. With 7 bases clipped from V and 2 bases from J, the junction kept 8 bases outside the gene matches. This CDR3 is CASNSGGVAYEQYF. The CDR3 bases are TGTGCCAGCAACTCGGGGGGTGTGGCCTACGAGCAGTACTTC.

This chain connects TRBV6-2 or TRBV6-3 to TRBJ1-1; D remains ambiguous. V was trimmed by 2 bases and J by 1 base, leaving 14 bases between them. The CDR3 totals 16 residues. Germline values: CDR1 MNHEY, CDR2 SVGEGT. CDR3 sequence reads: CASSYPVAGENTEAFF. CDR3 in DNA: TGTGCCAGCAGTTACCCTGTCGCGGGAGAGAACACTGAAGCTTTCTTT.

The chain recombines TRBV15 with TRBJ2-5, with D tentatively TRBD1 (5 bases). V dropped 3 bases and J dropped 0 bases, with 5 bases sitting between them. The germline V gene has CDR1 LNHNV and CDR2 YYDKDF (reference sequence). This CDR3 has 13 residues. In DNA form, the CDR3 reads TGTGCCACCAGCAGGGACAACCAAGAGACCCAGTACTTC. Residues: CATSRDNQETQYF.

The chain combines TRBV30 with TRBJ1-4; 9 positions match TRBD1. The CDR3 sequence is 14 residues long. Trimming took 5 bases from V and 7 from J; bases not matched to a gene: 8. CDR1 and CDR2 (germline): GTSNPN, SVGIG (reference sequence). The CDR3 reads CAWRITGGTEKLFF. The CDR3, as DNA: TGTGCCTGGCGTATCACAGGGGGCACTGAAAAACTGTTTTTT.

The table lists this clonotype with a few counts. V gene TRBV7-2 combines with J gene TRBJ2-1, with D unclear. Germline assignment: CDR1 SGHTA and CDR2 FQGNSA. The CDR3 is 16 residues long. V was trimmed by 0 bases and J by 1 base, leaving 10 bases between them. CDR3 in amino acids: CASSLAVSSSYNEQFF. The DNA of the CDR3 is TGTGCCAGCAGCTTAGCGGTTAGTTCTTCCTACAATGAGCAGTTCTTC.

This clonotype showed up just a few times. The chain couples TRBV20-1 to TRBJ2-1, with D maybe TRBD2 (6 bases). V was pared by 5 bases and J by 0 bases, with 17 bases between. This CDR3 is built from 16 residues. Looked up from germline, CDR1 is DFQATT and CDR2 is SNEGSKA (reference sequence). The CDR3, as DNA: TGCAGTGCTCCAGCCCCAATGACTAGCTCCTACAATGAGCAGTTCTTC. Translated, it gives CSAPAPMTSSYNEQFF.

The rearrangement uses TRBV4-3 and TRBJ2-2; 11 bases fit TRBD2. This CDR3 region has 17 residues. Per germline, CDR1 LGHNA and CDR2 YSLEER. Trimming removed 3 bases from V and 4 bases from J; junction bases left unmatched: 7. The CDR3 nucleotides are TGCGCCAGCAGCCAGGACTATAGCGGGAGGGCCACCGGGGAGCTGTTTTTT. Amino acid sequence: CASSQDYSGRATGELFF.

The rearrangement joins TRBV20-1 to TRBJ2-3, with 7 bases lining up with TRBD2. This CDR3 has 15 residues. CDR1 is DFQATT and CDR2 is SNEGSKA in the germline V gene (reference sequence). Trimming cost V 1 base and J 1 base; bases outside gene matches: 5. CDR3 sequence (DNA): TGCAGTGCTAGAGTGGGGGGGTTTGGCACAGATACGCAGTATTTT. Its protein is CSARVGGFGTDTQYF.

The chain has TRBV20-1 and TRBJ2-1; perhaps TRBD2 as D (5 bases). The germline gives CDR1 DFQATT, CDR2 SNEGSKA (reference sequence). The V end lost 6 bases, the J end lost 2 bases, and 17 bases lay between the germline ends. CDR3 length: 15 residues. DNA of the CDR3: TGCAGTGCCAAGAGAAGGCTAGCAGCCTACAATGAGCAGTTCTTC. Its protein is CSAKRRLAAYNEQFF.

The gene calls are TRBV12-3 or TRBV12-4 and TRBJ1-2; 10 nucleotides line up with TRBD1. The CDR3 length is 16 residues. The J segment lost 6 bases and the V segment lost 5 bases, leaving 12 bases of the junction unmatched. The CDR3 here is CASSRDRGLTIDGYTF. DNA of the CDR3: TGTGCCAGCAGTAGGGACAGGGGCTTAACTATCGATGGCTACACCTTC.

This clonotype was picked up a small number of times. The chain employs TRBV2 and TRBJ2-1; D might be TRBD1 (5 bases). There are 12 residues in the CDR3. Trimming removed 3 bases at V and 6 bases at J, with 6 bases between. Germline loops: CDR1 SNHLY, CDR2 FYNNEI. The CDR3 region has the DNA TGTGCCAGCAGTGATAGGGGCAATGAGCAGTTCTTC. Residues: CASSDRGNEQFF.

In this sample, this clonotype turned up a few times. The chain joins TRBV5-1 to TRBJ2-3, with D possibly TRBD2 on 7 matching bases. The CDR3 totals 16 residues. Looked up from germline, CDR1 is SGHRS and CDR2 is YFSETQ. Trimming took off 5 bases at V and 1 base at J, with 17 bases between the two ends. CDR3 protein: CASRPRGALRTDTQYF. The CDR3 DNA sequence: TGCGCCAGCAGACCACGGGGGGCGCTTCGCACAGATACGCAGTATTTT.

This clonotype was detected a few times. V gene TRBV5-5 combines with J gene TRBJ1-4; D perhaps matches TRBD1 (5 bases). V gave up 0 bases and J gave up 13 bases, with 13 bases separating them. The V gene's germline CDR1 is SGHKS and CDR2 YYEKEE (reference sequence). CDR3 size: 13 residues. CDR3 sequence: CASSLAVSGLLFF. CDR3 sequence (DNA): TGTGCCAGCAGCTTGGCCGTGTCAGGGCTACTGTTTTTT.

The chain combines TRBV25-1 with TRBJ1-2, with D perhaps matching TRBD1 (5 bases). Germline V gene lookup returns CDR1 MGHDK and CDR2 SYGVNS. V dropped 6 bases and J dropped 7 bases, with 9 bases sitting between them. The CDR3 extends over 11 amino acids. The CDR3: CASRGPGGYTF. The DNA for the CDR3 is TGTGCCAGCAGGGGACCCGGTGGCTACACCTTC.

The chain recombines TRBV7-9 with TRBJ2-7, with TRBD1 matching over 7 bases. Per the germline V gene, CDR1 is SEHNR and CDR2 is FQNEAQ (reference sequence). V was clipped by 5 bases and J by 5 bases; unmatched bases: 3. The CDR3 consists of 12 residues. The CDR3 DNA follows: TGTGCCAGCAGCGTTACAGGGGACGAGCAGTACTTC. As protein: CASSVTGDEQYF.

This rearrangement joins TRBV6-2 or TRBV6-3 to TRBJ2-1, with 10 positions matching TRBD2. V was pared by 6 bases and J by 4 bases, with 24 bases of the junction left unmatched. Germline assignment: CDR1 MNHEY and CDR2 SVGEGT. This CDR3 has 21 residues. CDR3 sequence (DNA): TGTGCCAGCAGAAATCTACTAAGGGTGCTAGCGGGGGTGGCGCCATACAATGAGCAGTTCTTC. This sequence encodes CASRNLLRVLAGVAPYNEQFF.